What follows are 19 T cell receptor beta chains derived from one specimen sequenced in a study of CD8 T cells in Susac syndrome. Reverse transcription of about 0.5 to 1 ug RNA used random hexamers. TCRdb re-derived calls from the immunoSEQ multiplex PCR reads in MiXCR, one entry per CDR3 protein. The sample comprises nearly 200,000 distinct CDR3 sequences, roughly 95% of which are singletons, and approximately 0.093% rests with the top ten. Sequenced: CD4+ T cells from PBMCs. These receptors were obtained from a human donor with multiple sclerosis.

The CDR3 sequence is CAAGRNYGYTF. The CDR3 DNA reads as TGTGCCGCGGGGCGTAACTATGGCTACACCTTC. This chain uses TRBV6-5 with TRBJ1-2; the D gene is possibly TRBD1 (5 bases). Trimming left V 11 bases short and J 1 base short, with 8 bases between. CDR3 length: 11 amino acids. Germline V CDR1 and CDR2: MNHEY, SVGAGI.

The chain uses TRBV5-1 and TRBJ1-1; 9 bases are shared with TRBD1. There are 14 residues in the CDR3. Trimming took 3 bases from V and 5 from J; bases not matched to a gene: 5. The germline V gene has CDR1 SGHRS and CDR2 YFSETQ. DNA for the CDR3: TGCGCCAGCAGCTCGGACAGGGGCCGTACTGAAGCTTTCTTT. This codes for CASSSDRGRTEAFF.

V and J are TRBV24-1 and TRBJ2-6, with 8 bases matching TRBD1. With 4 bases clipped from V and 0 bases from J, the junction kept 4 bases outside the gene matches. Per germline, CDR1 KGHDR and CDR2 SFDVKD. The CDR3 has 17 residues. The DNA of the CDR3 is TGTGCCACCAGTGACACAGGGGGACCCTCTGGGGCCAACGTCCTGACTTTC. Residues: CATSDTGGPSGANVLTF.

The CDR3 here is CASCWGDVATEAFF. CDR3 bases: TGTGCCAGCTGTTGGGGGGACGTAGCAACTGAAGCTTTCTTT. The V call is TRBV7-9, the J call TRBJ1-1; D is perhaps TRBD1 (5 bases). The V end was cut by 8 bases, the J end by 5 bases, with 18 bases between. Germline V gene sequence: CDR1 SEHNR, CDR2 FQNEAQ (reference sequence). CDR3 length equals 14 residues.

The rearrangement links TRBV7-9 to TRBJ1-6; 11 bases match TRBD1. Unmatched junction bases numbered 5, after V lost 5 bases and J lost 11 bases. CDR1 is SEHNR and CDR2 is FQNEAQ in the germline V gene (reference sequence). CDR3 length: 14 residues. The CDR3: CASSRDRGAAPLHF. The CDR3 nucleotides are TGTGCCAGCAGCCGGGACAGGGGGGCTGCACCCCTCCACTTT.

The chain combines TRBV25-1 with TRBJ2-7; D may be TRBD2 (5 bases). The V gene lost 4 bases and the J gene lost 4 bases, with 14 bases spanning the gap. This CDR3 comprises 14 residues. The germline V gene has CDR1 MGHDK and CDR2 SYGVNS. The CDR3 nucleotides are TGTGCCAGCAGTGTGCGGGCGGCTGTGTACGAGCAGTACTTC. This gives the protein CASSVRAAVYEQYF.

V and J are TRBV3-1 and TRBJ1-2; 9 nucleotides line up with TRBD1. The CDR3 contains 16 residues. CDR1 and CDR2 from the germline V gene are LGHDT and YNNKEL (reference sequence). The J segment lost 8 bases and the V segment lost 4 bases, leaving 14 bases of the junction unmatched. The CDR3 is CASSRRPPGQGYGYTF. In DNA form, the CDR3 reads TGTGCCAGCAGCCGCCGGCCTCCGGGACAGGGTTACGGCTACACCTTC.

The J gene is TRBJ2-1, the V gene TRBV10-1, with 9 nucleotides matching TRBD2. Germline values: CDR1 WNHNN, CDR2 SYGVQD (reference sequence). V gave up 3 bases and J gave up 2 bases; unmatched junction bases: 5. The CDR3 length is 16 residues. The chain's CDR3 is CASSDAIAGAYNEQFF. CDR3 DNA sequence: TGCGCCAGCAGTGATGCCATAGCGGGAGCCTACAATGAGCAGTTCTTC.

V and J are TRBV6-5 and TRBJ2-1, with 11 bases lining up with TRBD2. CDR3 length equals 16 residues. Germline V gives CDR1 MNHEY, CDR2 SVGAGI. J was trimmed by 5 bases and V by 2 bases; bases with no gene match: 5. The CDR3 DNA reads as TGTGCCAGCAGTTACCCTATACTAGCGGGGGACAATGAGCAGTTCTTC. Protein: CASSYPILAGDNEQFF.

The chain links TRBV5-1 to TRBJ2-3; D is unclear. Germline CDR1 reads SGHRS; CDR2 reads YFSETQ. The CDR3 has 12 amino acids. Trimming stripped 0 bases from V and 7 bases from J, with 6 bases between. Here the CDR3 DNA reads TGCGCCAGCAGCTTGGAAGATTATACGCAGTATTTT. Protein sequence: CASSLEDYTQYF.

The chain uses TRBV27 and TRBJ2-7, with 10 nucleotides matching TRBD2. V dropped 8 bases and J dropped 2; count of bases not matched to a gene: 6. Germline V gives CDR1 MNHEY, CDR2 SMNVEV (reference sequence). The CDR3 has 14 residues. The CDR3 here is CASLGTSAPYEQYF. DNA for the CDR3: TGTGCCAGCCTCGGGACTAGCGCTCCCTACGAGCAGTACTTC.

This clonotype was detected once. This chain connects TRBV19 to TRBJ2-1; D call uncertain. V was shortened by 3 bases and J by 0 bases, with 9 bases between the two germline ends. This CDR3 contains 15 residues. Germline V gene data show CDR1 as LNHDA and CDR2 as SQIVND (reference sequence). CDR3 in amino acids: CASSIQPGSYNEQFF. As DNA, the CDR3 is TGTGCCAGTAGTATTCAGCCGGGCTCCTACAATGAGCAGTTCTTC. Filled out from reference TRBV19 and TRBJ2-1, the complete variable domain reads DGGITQSPKYLFRKEGQNVTLSCEQNLNHDAMYWYRQDPGQGLRLIYYSQIVNDFQKGDIAEGYSVSREKKESFPLTVTSAQKNPTAFYLCASSIQPGSYNEQFFGPGTRLTVL.

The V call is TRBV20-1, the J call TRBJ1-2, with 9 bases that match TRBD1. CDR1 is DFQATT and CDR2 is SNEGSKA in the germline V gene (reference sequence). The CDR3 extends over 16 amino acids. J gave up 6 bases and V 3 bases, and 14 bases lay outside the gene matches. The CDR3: CSARKLPWDRVDGYTF. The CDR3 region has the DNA TGCAGTGCTAGGAAGCTTCCATGGGACAGGGTGGATGGCTACACCTTC.

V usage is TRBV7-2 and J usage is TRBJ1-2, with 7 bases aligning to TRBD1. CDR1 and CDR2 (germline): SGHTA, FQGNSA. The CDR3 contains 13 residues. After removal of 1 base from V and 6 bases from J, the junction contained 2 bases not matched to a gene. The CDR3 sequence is CASSLGTGDGYTF. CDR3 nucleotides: TGTGCCAGCAGCTTAGGGACAGGAGATGGCTACACCTTC.

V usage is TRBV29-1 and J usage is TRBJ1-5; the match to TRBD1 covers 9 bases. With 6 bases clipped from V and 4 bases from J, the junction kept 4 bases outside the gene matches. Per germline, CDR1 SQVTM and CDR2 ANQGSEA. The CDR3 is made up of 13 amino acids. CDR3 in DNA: TGCAGCGTGGGACAGGGTGGGAATCAGCCCCAGCATTTT. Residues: CSVGQGGNQPQHF.

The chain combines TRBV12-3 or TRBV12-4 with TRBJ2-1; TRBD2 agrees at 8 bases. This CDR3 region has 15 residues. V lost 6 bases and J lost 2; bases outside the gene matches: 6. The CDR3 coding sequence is TGTGCCAGCAGGATGTTAGCGGGGCCCTACAATGAGCAGTTCTTC. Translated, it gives CASRMLAGPYNEQFF.

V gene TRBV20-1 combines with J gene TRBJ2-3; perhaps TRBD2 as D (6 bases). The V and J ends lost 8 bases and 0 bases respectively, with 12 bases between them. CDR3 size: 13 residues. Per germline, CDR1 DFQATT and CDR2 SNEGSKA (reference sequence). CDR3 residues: CSLSGPSTDTQYF. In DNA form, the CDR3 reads TGCAGTCTTAGCGGTCCTAGCACAGATACGCAGTATTTT.

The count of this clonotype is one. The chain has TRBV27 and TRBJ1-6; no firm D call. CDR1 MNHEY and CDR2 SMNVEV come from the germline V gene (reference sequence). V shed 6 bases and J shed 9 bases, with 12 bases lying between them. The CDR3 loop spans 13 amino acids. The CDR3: CASSTLSLSPLHF. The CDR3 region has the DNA TGTGCCAGCAGCACTCTAAGCCTTTCACCCCTCCACTTT.

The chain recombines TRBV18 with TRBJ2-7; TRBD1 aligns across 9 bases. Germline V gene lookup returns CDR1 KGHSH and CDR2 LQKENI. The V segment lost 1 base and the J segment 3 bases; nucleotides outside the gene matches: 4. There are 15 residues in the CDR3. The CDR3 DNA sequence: TGTGCCAGCTCACCACAAGGGACAGGGAACTACGAGCAGTACTTC. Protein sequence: CASSPQGTGNYEQYF.